Detailed here is one TCR beta chain. Its antigen is not identified. Germline loops: CDR1 SQVTM, CDR2 ANQGSEA. V lost 6 bases, J lost 4 bases, and 9 bases stayed unmatched. The CDR3 sequence is 14 residues long. The data belong to a study of identical twins. Study results and limitations: The abundant beta clonotypes from cord blood had fewer insertions, and memory repertoires had none of this. The authors noted that invariant MAIT and iNKT cells could partly confound zero-insertion analyses.

Everyone who gave samples was a healthy Caucasian. TCRdb itself ran the 5' RACE reads through MiXCR, one entry per CDR3 protein. The table lists 250,000 or so distinct CDR3 sequences, approximately 6.8% of them singletons. A further study also used this sample, focusing on yellow fever vaccine responses in identical twins.

The sequenced material came from CD8+ T cells sorted from blood. The chain employs TRBV29-1 and TRBJ2-1; 7 nucleotides align to TRBD1. This sequence originates from a woman aged 18-29 years in good health. The CDR3 reads CSVHRGESYNEQFF. CDR3 bases: TGCAGCGTCCACAGGGGCGAGTCTTACAATGAGCAGTTCTTC.